This is a list of T cell receptor beta chains from one sample in a study of long-term antiretroviral therapy in people with HIV. Generated by immunoSEQ multiplex PCR, the TCRdb table keeps only in-frame clones and is missing some. The sample includes tens of thousands of clones, around 80% of them seen just once. The material sequenced was unsorted PBMCs, taken 3.1 years after starting antiretroviral therapy. These receptor sequences come from a woman between 50 and 59 years old with HIV. Both conserved end residues are part of each CDR3. Each record gives: D gene, J gene, clone size, V gene, CDR3 DNA, CDR3 protein. The D gene is left open where the match is weak. Only part of the rows carry a size: once, few, many, or a class if the clone is expanded.

-	TRBJ1-1	-	TRBV9	TGTGCCAGCAGCATCCCGCCAGGCGGCACTGAAGCTTTCTTT	CASSIPPGGTEAFF
TRBD1	TRBJ2-3	-	TRBV6-5	TGTGCCAGCAGTTGGGACAGAAGCACAGATACGCAGTATTTT	CASSWDRSTDTQYF
TRBD1	TRBJ1-2	few	TRBV5-4	TGTGCCAGCAGCCGGACAGGGTTTGGCTACACCTTC	CASSRTGFGYTF
-	TRBJ2-7	-	TRBV5-1	TGCGCCAGCAGCTTGGCCGAGGGTCCCTACGAGCAGTACTTC	CASSLAEGPYEQYF
-	TRBJ2-5	-	TRBV5-1	TGCGCCAGCAGCTTGGTGGGGGGTGGAGAGACCCAGTACTTC	CASSLVGGGETQYF
-	TRBJ1-3	-	TRBV5-1	TGCGCCAGCAGCTTGGACAGTCCCTCCTCTGGAAACACCATATATTTT	CASSLDSPSSGNTIYF
TRBD2	TRBJ2-3	-	TRBV9	TGTGCCAGCAGCTCGACTAGCGGGGCGACAGATACGCAGTATTTT	CASSSTSGATDTQYF
-	TRBJ1-1	once	TRBV5-6	TGTGCCAGCAGCTTGGATTGGGGACCTGGAGAAGCTTTCTTT	CASSLDWGPGEAFF
TRBD2	TRBJ2-3	-	TRBV9	TGTGCCAGCAGCGTAGGGGCTAGCGGATATACAGATACGCAGTATTTT	CASSVGASGYTDTQYF
-	TRBJ2-1	once	TRBV10-1	TGCGCCAGCAGTGAGTCGACCCGAAATGAGCAGTTCTTC	CASSESTRNEQFF
-	TRBJ1-1	-	TRBV6-5	TGTGCCAGCAGTTATTTAGGCAGGGGGAACACTGAAGCTTTCTTT	CASSYLGRGNTEAFF
TRBD2	TRBJ2-1	-	TRBV2	TGTGCCAGCAGTGTGGCGGGGGGTGATTACAATGAGCAGTTCTTC	CASSVAGGDYNEQFF
-	TRBJ2-2	-	TRBV7-3	TGTGCCAGCAGCTTAACGATCGGAGGACAGTCCAACACCGGGGAGCTGTTTTTT	CASSLTIGGQSNTGELFF
-	TRBJ1-5	few	TRBV7-9	TGTGCCAGCAGCTTAACGGGAGAGGGCCGCAGTCAGCCCCAGCATTTT	CASSLTGEGRSQPQHF
TRBD1	TRBJ1-2	few	TRBV5-1	TGCGCCAGCAGCCCCAACACAGGACAGGGTCACGGCTACACCTTC	CASSPNTGQGHGYTF
-	TRBJ1-2	-	TRBV11-2	TGTGCCAGCAGCTTTTTGGGTCAACTGGCGGGCTACACCTTC	CASSFLGQLAGYTF
-	TRBJ1-1	-	TRBV11-2	TGTGCCAGCAGCTTAGGCCAGGGTGAAGCTTTCTTT	CASSLGQGEAFF
-	TRBJ2-2	-	TRBV11-2	TGTGCCAGCAGCTTAGCCGAGGGGATCGGGGAGCTGTTTTTT	CASSLAEGIGELFF
-	TRBJ2-5	-	TRBV2	TGTGCCAGCAGTGGGAACCAAGAGACCCAGTACTTC	CASSGNQETQYF
-	TRBJ1-3	few	TRBV4-1	TGCGCCAGCAGCCAAGCCGGGGGGCCAGGAAACACCATATATTTT	CASSQAGGPGNTIYF
-	TRBJ2-5	-	TRBV5-1	TGCGCCAGCAGCTTGCTATCGGAGACCCAGTACTTC	CASSLLSETQYF
-	TRBJ1-6	few	TRBV4-2	TGTGCCAGCAGCCAAGACATCTCACCCCTCCACTTT	CASSQDISPLHF
-	TRBJ2-7	-	TRBV2	TGTGCCAGCGGAAGCAGTTACAGGGAGGAGTTCTACGAGCAGTACTTC	CASGSSYREEFYEQYF
TRBD1	TRBJ2-2	-	TRBV6-6	TGTGCCAGCAGTTACAAGGGGGCCACCGGGGAGCTGTTTTTT	CASSYKGATGELFF
TRBD1	TRBJ2-5	-	TRBV4-2	TGTGCCAGCAGCCGGAGGACAGGGGGCCTTGAGACCCAGTACTTC	CASSRRTGGLETQYF
-	TRBJ1-5	-	TRBV18	TGTGCCAGCTCAATGTACCGGGACCGCGGGGGCAATCAGCCCCAGCATTTT	CASSMYRDRGGNQPQHF
TRBD1	TRBJ1-3	-	TRBV27	TGTGCCAGCAGCGGACAGGGGGCGATTGGAAACACCATATATTTT	CASSGQGAIGNTIYF
-	TRBJ2-6	-	TRBV7-8	TGTGCCAGCAGCATGGTAACCCCACAAAGTCGGGCCAACGTCCTGACTTTC	CASSMVTPQSRANVLTF